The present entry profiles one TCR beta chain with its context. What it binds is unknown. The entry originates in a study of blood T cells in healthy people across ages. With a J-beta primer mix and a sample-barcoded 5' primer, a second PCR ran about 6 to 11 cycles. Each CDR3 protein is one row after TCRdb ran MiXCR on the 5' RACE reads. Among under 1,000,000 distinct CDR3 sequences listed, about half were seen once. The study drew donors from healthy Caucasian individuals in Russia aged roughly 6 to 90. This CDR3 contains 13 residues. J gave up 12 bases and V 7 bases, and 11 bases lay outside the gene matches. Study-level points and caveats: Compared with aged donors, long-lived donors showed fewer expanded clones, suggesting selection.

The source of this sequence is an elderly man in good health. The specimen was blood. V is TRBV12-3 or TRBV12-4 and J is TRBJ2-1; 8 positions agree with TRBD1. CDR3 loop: CASTMGQVGGQFF. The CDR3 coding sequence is TGTGCCAGCACCATGGGACAGGTGGGCGGGCAGTTCTTC.